The 11 T cell receptor beta chains presented below share a single source sample, sequenced in a study of control samples from healthy donors and cancer patients. Clones were sequenced by immunoSEQ multiplex PCR, and TCRdb holds only the in-frame ones, with some missing. The sample lists some 70,000 clones, 84% occurring once. Input material: PBMCs. The receptors here all came from a woman between 50 and 59 years old with lung cancer.

The chain combines TRBV6-2 or TRBV6-3 with TRBJ1-1; the D gene is possibly TRBD1 (5 bases). Trimming stripped 2 bases from V and 5 bases from J, with 15 bases between. Germline CDR1 reads MNHEY; CDR2 reads SVGEGT. The CDR3 is made up of 15 amino acids. The CDR3 spells CASSYLGPMGTEAFF. The DNA for the CDR3 is TGTGCCAGCAGTTACCTGGGACCAATGGGGACTGAAGCTTTCTTT.

The chain links TRBV2 to TRBJ1-6; tentative D call: TRBD1 (5 bases). CDR3 length: 12 amino acids. V gave up 8 bases and J gave up 6 bases, with 8 bases separating them. Looked up from germline, CDR1 is SNHLY and CDR2 is FYNNEI. The CDR3 nucleotides are TGTGCCAGCGGGCAGGGTAATTCACCCCTCCACTTT. Translation gives CASGQGNSPLHF. The whole variable domain, remainder taken from reference TRBV2 and TRBJ1-6, is EPEVTQTPSHQVTQMGQEVILRCVPISNHLYFYWYRQILGQKVEFLVSFYNNEISEKSEIFDDQFSVERPDGSNFTLKIRSTKLEDSAMYFCASGQGNSPLHFGNGTRLTVT.

The chain has TRBV5-1 and TRBJ1-3, with 7 bases fitting TRBD1. The V and J ends lost 1 base and 0 bases, in that order; junction bases with no gene match: 7. Germline V gene data show CDR1 as SGHRS and CDR2 as YFSETQ. The CDR3 extends over 17 amino acids. CDR3 nucleotides: TGCGCCAGCAGCTTGACGGGACAGCTGAGCTCTGGAAACACCATATATTTT. Protein: CASSLTGQLSSGNTIYF.

The CDR3 sequence is CASTYRGRSEAFF. The CDR3 DNA sequence: TGTGCCAGTACCTACCGGGGCAGGAGTGAAGCTTTCTTT. The gene calls are TRBV19 and TRBJ1-1, with D perhaps matching TRBD1 (5 bases). This CDR3 is 13 amino acids long. Per germline, CDR1 LNHDA and CDR2 SQIVND (reference sequence). V gave up 7 bases and J gave up 7 bases, with 16 bases separating them.

The CDR3 DNA reads as TGTGCCAGCAGTGAGCCCGGGTTGGGGAATACTGAAGCTTTCTTT. Protein sequence: CASSEPGLGNTEAFF. This chain connects TRBV28 to TRBJ1-1; D unresolved. This CDR3 comprises 15 residues. V lost 5 bases, J lost 5 bases, and 18 bases lay in between. From germline, CDR1 is MDHEN and CDR2 SYDVKM.

The chain recombines TRBV4-3 with TRBJ1-5, with D possibly TRBD1 on 6 matching bases. Trimming cost V 4 bases and J 2 bases, with 12 bases left between them. Germline V lookup: CDR1 LGHNA, CDR2 YSLEER. The CDR3 spans 15 residues. The CDR3 here is CASSLERQGNQPQHF. The CDR3 region has the DNA TGCGCCAGCAGCCTCGAAAGACAGGGCAATCAGCCCCAGCATTTT.

The chain links TRBV5-6 to TRBJ1-1, with D possibly TRBD1 on 5 matching bases. CDR1 and CDR2 (germline): SGHDT, YYEEEE. CDR3 length: 14 residues. Between the trimmed V and J ends, which lost 4 bases and 1 base, there was a span of 11 bases. The CDR3 bases are TGTGCCAGCAGCGTGGACATCCCGAACACTGAAGCTTTCTTT. It encodes CASSVDIPNTEAFF.

The V gene is TRBV14, the J gene TRBJ1-2; 7 positions match TRBD1. V was pared by 9 bases and J by 4 bases, with 5 bases of the junction left unmatched. Germline CDR1 SGHDN, CDR2 FVKESK. The CDR3 has 12 amino acids. The CDR3 DNA reads as TGTGCCAGTTCTAGACAGGGCTATGGCTACACCTTC. This gives the protein CASSRQGYGYTF.

A single count supports this clone. The chain links TRBV28 to TRBJ1-1, with 9 bases aligning to TRBD1. CDR3 length: 13 amino acids. J was trimmed by 6 bases and V by 5 bases; bases with no gene match: 4. The V gene's germline CDR1 is MDHEN and CDR2 SYDVKM. The DNA of the CDR3 is TGTGCCAGCAGTGAGCGGACAGGGGCTGAAGCTTTCTTT. It yields the protein CASSERTGAEAFF. The variable domain in full, with the rest retrieved from reference TRBV28 and TRBJ1-1, is DVKVTQSSRYLVKRTGEKVFLECVQDMDHENMFWYRQDPGLGLRLIYFSYDVKMKEKGDIPEGYSVSREKKERFSLILESASTNQTSMYLCASSERTGAEAFFGQGTRLTVV.

The rearrangement uses TRBV27 and TRBJ2-7, with TRBD1 identical over 8 bases. The J segment lost 6 bases and the V segment lost 6 bases, leaving 10 bases of the junction unmatched. This CDR3 is built from 14 residues. Germline V gives CDR1 MNHEY, CDR2 SMNVEV (reference sequence). CDR3 residues: CASSRPGTGSEQYF. The CDR3 nucleotides read TGTGCCAGCAGCCGACCTGGGACAGGCTCCGAGCAGTACTTC.

The chain uses TRBV7-2 and TRBJ2-4; either TRBD1 or TRBD2 may fit D (5 bases each). Germline values: CDR1 SGHTA, CDR2 FQGNSA. The V gene lost 0 bases and the J gene lost 13 bases, with 22 bases spanning the gap. The CDR3 contains 16 residues. CDR3 residues: CASSLAAQASPEGQYF. In nucleotides, the CDR3 is TGTGCCAGCAGCTTAGCCGCTCAGGCGTCCCCCGAGGGGCAGTACTTC.